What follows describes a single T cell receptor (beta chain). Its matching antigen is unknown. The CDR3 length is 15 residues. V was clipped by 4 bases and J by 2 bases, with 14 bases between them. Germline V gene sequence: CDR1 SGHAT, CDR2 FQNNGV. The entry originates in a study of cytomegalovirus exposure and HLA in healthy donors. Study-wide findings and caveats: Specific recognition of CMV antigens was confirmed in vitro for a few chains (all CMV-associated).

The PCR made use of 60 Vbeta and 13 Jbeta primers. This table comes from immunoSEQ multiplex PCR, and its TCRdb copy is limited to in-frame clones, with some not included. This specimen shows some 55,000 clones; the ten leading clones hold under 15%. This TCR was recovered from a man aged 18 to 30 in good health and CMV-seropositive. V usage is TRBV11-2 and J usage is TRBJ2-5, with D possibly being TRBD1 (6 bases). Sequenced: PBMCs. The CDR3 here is CASSYKRDIQETQYF. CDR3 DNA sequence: TGTGCCAGCAGCTATAAACGGGACATTCAAGAGACCCAGTACTTC.